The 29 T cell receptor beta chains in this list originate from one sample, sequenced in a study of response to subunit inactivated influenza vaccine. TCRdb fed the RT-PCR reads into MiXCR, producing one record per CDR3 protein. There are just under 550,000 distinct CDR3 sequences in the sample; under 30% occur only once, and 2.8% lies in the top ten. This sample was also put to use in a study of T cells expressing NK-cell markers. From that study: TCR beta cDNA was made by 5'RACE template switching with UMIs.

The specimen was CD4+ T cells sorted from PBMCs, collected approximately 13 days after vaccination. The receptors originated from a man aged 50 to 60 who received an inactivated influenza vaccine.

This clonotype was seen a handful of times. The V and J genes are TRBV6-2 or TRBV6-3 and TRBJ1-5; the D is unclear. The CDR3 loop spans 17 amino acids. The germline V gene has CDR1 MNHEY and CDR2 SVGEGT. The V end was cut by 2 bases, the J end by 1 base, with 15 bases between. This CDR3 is CASSYPNPGRSNQPQHF. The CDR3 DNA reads TGTGCCAGCAGTTACCCTAACCCGGGGAGAAGCAATCAGCCCCAGCATTTT.

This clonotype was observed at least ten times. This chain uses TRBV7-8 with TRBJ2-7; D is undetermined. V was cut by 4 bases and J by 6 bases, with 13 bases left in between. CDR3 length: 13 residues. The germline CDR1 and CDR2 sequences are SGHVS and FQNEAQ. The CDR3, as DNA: TGTGCCAGCAGCTCCCCGCTAGTACCCGAGCAGTACTTC. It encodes CASSSPLVPEQYF.

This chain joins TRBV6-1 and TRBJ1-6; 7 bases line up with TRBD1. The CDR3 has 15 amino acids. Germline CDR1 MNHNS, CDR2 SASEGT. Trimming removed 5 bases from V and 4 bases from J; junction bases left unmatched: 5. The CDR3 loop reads CASSKPGQYNSPLHF. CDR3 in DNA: TGTGCCAGCAGTAAACCGGGACAGTATAATTCACCCCTCCACTTT.

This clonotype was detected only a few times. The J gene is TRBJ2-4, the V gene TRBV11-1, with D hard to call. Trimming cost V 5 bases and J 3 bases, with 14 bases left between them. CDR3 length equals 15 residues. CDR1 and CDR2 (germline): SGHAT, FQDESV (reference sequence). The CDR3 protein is CASSAWPDGKNIQYF. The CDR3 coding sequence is TGTGCCAGCAGCGCTTGGCCCGACGGCAAAAACATTCAGTACTTC.

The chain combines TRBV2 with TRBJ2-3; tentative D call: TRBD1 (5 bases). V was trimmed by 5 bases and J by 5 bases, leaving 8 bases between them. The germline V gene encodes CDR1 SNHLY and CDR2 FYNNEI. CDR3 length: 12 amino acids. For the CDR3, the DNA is TGTGCCAGCAGTACCCAGGGAGATACGCAGTATTTT. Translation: CASSTQGDTQYF. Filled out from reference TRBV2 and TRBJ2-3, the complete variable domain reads EPEVTQTPSHQVTQMGQEVILRCVPISNHLYFYWYRQILGQKVEFLVSFYNNEISEKSEIFDDQFSVERPDGSNFTLKIRSTKLEDSAMYFCASSTQGDTQYFGPGTRLTVL.

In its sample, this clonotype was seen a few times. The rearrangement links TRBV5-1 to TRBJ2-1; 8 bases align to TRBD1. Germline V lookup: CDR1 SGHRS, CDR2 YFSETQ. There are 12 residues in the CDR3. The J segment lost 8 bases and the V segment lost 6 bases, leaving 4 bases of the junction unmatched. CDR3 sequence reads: CASTGQVYEQFF. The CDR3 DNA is TGCGCCAGCACGGGACAGGTCTATGAGCAGTTCTTC.

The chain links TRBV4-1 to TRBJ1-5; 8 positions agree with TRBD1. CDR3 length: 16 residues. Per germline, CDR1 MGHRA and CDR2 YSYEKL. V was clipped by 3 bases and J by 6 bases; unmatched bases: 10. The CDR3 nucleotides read TGCGCCAGCAGCCAGGGGGGACAGGCTCGCGGTCAGCCCCAGCATTTT. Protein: CASSQGGQARGQPQHF.

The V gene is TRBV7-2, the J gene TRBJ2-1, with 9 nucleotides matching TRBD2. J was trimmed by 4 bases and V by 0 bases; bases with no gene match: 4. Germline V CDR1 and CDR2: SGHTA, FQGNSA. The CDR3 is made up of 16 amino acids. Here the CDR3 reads CASSLAATSGYNEQFF. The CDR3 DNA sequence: TGTGCCAGCAGCTTAGCCGCTACTAGCGGGTACAATGAGCAGTTCTTC.

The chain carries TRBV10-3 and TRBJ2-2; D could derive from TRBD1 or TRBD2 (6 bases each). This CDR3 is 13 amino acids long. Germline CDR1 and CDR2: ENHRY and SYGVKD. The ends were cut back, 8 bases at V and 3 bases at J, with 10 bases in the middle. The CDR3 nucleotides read TGTGCCATCGGGGGGCCAGACACCGGGGAGCTGTTTTTT. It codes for CAIGGPDTGELFF.

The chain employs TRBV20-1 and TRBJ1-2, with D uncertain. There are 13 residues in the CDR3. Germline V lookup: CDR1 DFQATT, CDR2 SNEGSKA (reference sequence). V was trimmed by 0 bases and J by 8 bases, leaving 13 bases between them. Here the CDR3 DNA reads TGCAGTGCTAGAGAGCAGGAAGGAGAGGGCTACACCTTC. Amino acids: CSAREQEGEGYTF.

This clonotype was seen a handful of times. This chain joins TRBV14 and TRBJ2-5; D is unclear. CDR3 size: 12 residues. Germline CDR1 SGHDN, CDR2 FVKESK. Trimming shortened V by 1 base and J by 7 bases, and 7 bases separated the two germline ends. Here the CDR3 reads CASSQVDGTQYF. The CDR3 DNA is TGTGCCAGCAGCCAAGTTGATGGGACCCAGTACTTC.

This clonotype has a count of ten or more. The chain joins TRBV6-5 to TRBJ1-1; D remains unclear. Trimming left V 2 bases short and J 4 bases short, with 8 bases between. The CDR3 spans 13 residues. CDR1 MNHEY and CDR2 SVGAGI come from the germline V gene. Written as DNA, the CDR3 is TGTGCCAGCAGTTACAGGAAACTCACTGAAGCTTTCTTT. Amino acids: CASSYRKLTEAFF.

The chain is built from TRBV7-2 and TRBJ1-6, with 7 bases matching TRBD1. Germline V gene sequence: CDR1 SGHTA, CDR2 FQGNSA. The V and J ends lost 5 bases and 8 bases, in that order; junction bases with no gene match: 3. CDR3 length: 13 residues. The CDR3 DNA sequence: TGTGCCAGCAGCAGGGGGCCGGATTCACCCCTCCACTTT. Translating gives CASSRGPDSPLHF.

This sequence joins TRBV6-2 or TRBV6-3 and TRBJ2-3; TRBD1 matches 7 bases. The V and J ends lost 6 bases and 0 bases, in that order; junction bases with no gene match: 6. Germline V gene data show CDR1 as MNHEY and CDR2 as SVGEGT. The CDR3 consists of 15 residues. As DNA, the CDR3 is TGTGCCAGCAGAAAACAGGGGCGAAGCACAGATACGCAGTATTTT. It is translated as CASRKQGRSTDTQYF.

CDR3 protein: CASSWEGLAQDTQYF. In DNA form, the CDR3 reads TGCGCCAGCAGCTGGGAGGGGCTAGCGCAAGATACGCAGTATTTT. This chain connects TRBV5-1 to TRBJ2-3; 7 bases align to TRBD2. V gave up 3 bases and J gave up 5 bases; unmatched junction bases: 9. Germline V gene lookup returns CDR1 SGHRS and CDR2 YFSETQ. The CDR3 runs to 15 residues.

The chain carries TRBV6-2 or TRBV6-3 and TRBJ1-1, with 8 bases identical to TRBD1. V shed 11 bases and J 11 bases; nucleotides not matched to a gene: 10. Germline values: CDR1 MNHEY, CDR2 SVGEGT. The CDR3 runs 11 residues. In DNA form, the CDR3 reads TGTGCCGTTCATCAGGGGGCCGGGGCTTTCTTT. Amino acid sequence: CAVHQGAGAFF.

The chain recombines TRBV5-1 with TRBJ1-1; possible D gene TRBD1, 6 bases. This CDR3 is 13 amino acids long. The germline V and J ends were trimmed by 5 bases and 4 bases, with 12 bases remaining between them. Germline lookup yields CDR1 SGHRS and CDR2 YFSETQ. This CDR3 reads CASRQGGGTEAFF. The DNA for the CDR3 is TGCGCCAGCAGACAGGGCGGCGGCACTGAAGCTTTCTTT.

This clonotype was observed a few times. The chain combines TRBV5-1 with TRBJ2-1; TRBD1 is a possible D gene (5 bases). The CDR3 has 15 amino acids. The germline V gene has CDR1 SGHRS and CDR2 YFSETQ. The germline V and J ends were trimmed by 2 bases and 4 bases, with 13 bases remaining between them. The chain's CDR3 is CASSLGVRGYNEQFF. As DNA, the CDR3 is TGCGCCAGCAGCTTAGGGGTTAGGGGTTACAATGAGCAGTTCTTC.

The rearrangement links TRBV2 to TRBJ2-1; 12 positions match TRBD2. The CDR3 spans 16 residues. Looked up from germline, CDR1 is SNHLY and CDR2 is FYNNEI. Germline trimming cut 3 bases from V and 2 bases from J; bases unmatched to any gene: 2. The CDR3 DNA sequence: TGTGCCAGCAGTGAGACTAGCGGGAGACCCTACAATGAGCAGTTCTTC. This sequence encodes CASSETSGRPYNEQFF.

The CDR3 bases are TGTGCCGGGGGCCAGGGAGATACGCAGTATTTT. Translation gives CAGGQGDTQYF. The V and J genes are TRBV10-3 and TRBJ2-3; D might be TRBD1 (6 bases). This CDR3 has 11 residues. V lost 11 bases and J lost 5, with 11 bases in between. CDR1 is ENHRY and CDR2 is SYGVKD in the germline V gene.

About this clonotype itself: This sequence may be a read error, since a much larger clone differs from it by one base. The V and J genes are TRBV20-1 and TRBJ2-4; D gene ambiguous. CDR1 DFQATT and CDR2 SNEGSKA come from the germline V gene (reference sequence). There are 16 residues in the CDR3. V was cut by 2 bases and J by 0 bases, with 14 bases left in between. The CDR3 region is CSARSNQSLAKNIQYF. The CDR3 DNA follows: TGCAGTGCTAGATCGAACCAATCTCTAGCCAAAAACATTCAGTACTTC.

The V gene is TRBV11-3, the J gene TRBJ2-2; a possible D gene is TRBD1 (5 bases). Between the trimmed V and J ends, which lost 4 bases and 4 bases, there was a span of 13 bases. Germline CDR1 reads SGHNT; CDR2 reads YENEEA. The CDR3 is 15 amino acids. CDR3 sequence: CASSSDIGATGELFF. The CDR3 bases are TGTGCCAGCAGCTCGGACATCGGAGCCACCGGGGAGCTGTTTTTT.

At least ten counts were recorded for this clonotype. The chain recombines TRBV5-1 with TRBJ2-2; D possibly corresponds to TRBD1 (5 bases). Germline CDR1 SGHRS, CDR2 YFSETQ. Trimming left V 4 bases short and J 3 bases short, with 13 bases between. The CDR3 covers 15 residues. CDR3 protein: CASSLLGAYTGELFF. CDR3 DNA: TGCGCCAGCAGCCTCCTAGGGGCTTACACCGGGGAGCTGTTTTTT.

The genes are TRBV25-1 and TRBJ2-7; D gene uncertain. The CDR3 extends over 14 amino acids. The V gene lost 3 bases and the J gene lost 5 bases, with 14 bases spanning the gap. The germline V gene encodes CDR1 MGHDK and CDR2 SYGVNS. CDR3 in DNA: TGTGCCAGCAGTGACGGTTCTAGGGCCGACGAGCAGTACTTC. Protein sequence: CASSDGSRADEQYF.

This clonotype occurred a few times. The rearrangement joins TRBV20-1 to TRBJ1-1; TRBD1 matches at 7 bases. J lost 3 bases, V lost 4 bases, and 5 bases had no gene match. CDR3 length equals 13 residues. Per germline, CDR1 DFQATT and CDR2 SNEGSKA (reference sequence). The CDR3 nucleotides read TGCAGTGCTAAGACAGGGTGGGACACTGAAGCTTTCTTT. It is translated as CSAKTGWDTEAFF.

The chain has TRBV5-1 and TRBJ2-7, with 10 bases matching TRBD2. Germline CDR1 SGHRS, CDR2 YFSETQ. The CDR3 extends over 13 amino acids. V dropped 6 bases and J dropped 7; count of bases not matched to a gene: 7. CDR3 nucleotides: TGCGCCAGCACCTCCGGGACTAGCGTTGAGCAGTACTTC. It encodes CASTSGTSVEQYF.

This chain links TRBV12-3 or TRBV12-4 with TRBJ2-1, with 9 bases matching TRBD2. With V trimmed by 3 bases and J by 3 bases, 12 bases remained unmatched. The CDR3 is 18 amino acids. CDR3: CASSLEGRREGNYNEQFF. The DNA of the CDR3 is TGTGCCAGCAGTTTGGAGGGCCGGCGGGAGGGCAACTACAATGAGCAGTTCTTC.

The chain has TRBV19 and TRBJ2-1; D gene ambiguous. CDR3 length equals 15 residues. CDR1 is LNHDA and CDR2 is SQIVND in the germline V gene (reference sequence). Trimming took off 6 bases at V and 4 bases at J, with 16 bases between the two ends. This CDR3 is CASSLRTLGYNEQFF. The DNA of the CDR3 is TGTGCCAGTAGCCTACGTACGTTAGGATACAATGAGCAGTTCTTC.

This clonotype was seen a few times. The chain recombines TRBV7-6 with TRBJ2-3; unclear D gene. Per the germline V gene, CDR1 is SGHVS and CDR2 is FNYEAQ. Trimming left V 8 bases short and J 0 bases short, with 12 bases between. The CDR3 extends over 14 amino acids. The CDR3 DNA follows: TGTGCCAGCCAGCCTGGATCTAGCACAGATACGCAGTATTTT. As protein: CASQPGSSTDTQYF.